Listed here are 17 T cell receptor beta chains from one sample, sequenced in a study of PD-1 blockade in classical Hodgkin lymphoma (dated by TCRdb to between 2020 and 2021). Explained via the paper, the time point label denotes: cycle 4 day 1 (C4D1), after 5 to 7 weeks of nivolumab. All trial patients had relapsed after autologous stem cell transplantation, with cohorts A, B and C differing in prior brentuximab vedotin exposure. Receptor amplification or capture employed the immunoSEQ multiplex PCR assay. In its TCRdb copy, this immuneACCESS table keeps in-frame sequences only and misses some clones. Where compared with another copy, unresolved V genes explain less than half of these, and the others have no known cause. The sample table shows tens of thousands of clones, and over 75% are seen once. The ten most abundant clones make up approximately 17% of the sample. The input for sequencing was peripheral blood mononuclear cells (PBMCs), taken before the fourth cycle of nivolumab. The receptors were sampled from a human donor with classical Hodgkin lymphoma.

This chain connects TRBV27 to TRBJ2-1; D uncertain. The CDR3 is 13 amino acids. Germline-derived CDR1 and CDR2 are MNHEY and SMNVEV (reference sequence). V gave up 5 bases and J gave up 6 bases, with 11 bases separating them. CDR3 nucleotides: TGTGCCAGCAGTGCCTGGACGGGCAATGAGCAGTTCTTC. As protein: CASSAWTGNEQFF.

The CDR3: CATWTGGGADTQYF. CDR3 DNA: TGTGCCACCTGGACCGGGGGAGGCGCAGATACGCAGTATTTT. The V gene is TRBV10-3, the J gene TRBJ2-3; tentative D call: TRBD2 (6 bases). CDR1 and CDR2 from the germline V gene are ENHRY and SYGVKD. The ends were cut back, 10 bases at V and 4 bases at J, with 18 bases in the middle. This CDR3 contains 14 residues.

As to this clone: Other nucleotide sequences in the sample specify the same CDR3. This chain uses TRBV7-8 with TRBJ2-3; the D is unclear. Germline CDR1 reads SGHVS; CDR2 reads FQNEAQ. V dropped 2 bases and J dropped 0 bases, with 6 bases sitting between them. The CDR3 runs 14 residues. The CDR3 reads CASSLLTSTDTQYF. CDR3 bases: TGTGCCAGCAGCTTACTCACGAGCACAGATACGCAGTATTTT.

This chain connects TRBV7-2 to TRBJ2-5, with a possible D match to TRBD2 (5 bases). The J call may not be correct, given that the DNA end is closer to TRBJ2-7. In germline, CDR1 is SGHTA, CDR2 FQGNSA. This CDR3 contains 15 residues. The chain's CDR3 is CASSYGREAIYEQYF. The CDR3 DNA reads TGTGCCAGCAGCTACGGCCGGGAAGCCATCTACGAGCAGTACTTC.

The V gene is TRBV28, the J gene TRBJ2-6; no clear D. The germline V gene encodes CDR1 MDHEN and CDR2 SYDVKM. This CDR3 region has 13 residues. Deletions cut 3 bases from V and 6 bases from J, with 6 bases between. The CDR3 coding sequence is TGTGCCAGCAGTTTTCTCGAGGCCAACGTCCTGACTTTC. Translated, it gives CASSFLEANVLTF.

The gene calls are TRBV6-4 and TRBJ2-1, with D hard to call. CDR3 size: 13 residues. V dropped 4 bases and J dropped 9 bases, with 13 bases sitting between them. Germline CDR1 and CDR2: MRHNA and SNTAGT. The CDR3 DNA follows: TGTGCCAGCAGTGCGGAAAATTACGGTGAGCAGTTCTTC. Translated, it gives CASSAENYGEQFF.

The rearrangement joins TRBV7-9 to TRBJ2-2; D is unclear. Between the trimmed V and J ends, which lost 2 bases and 0 bases, there was a span of 4 bases. Per germline, CDR1 SEHNR and CDR2 FQNEAQ (reference sequence). The CDR3 extends over 14 amino acids. The CDR3 loop reads CASSLSPNTGELFF. The CDR3 nucleotides read TGTGCCAGCAGCTTATCCCCGAACACCGGGGAGCTGTTTTTT.

The genes are TRBV7-2 and TRBJ1-4; 8 positions agree with TRBD1. With V trimmed by 5 bases and J by 7 bases, 12 bases remained unmatched. Looked up from germline, CDR1 is SGHTA and CDR2 is FQGNSA. This CDR3 region has 16 residues. The CDR3 spells CASSLQSGGAGEKLFF. The CDR3 nucleotides are TGTGCCAGCAGCCTCCAATCAGGGGGCGCAGGTGAAAAACTGTTTTTT.

The rearrangement links TRBV2 to TRBJ2-7, with D maybe TRBD1 (5 bases). V lost 6 bases to trimming and J lost 7 bases, with 13 bases between them. This CDR3 contains 12 residues. CDR1 is SNHLY, CDR2 FYNNEI, per germline. This chain's CDR3 is CASSPTVGEQYF. CDR3 coding DNA: TGTGCCAGCAGCCCGACAGTGGGGGAGCAGTACTTC.

The chain recombines TRBV7-2 with TRBJ2-7; D call uncertain. Germline CDR1 is SGHTA and CDR2 is FQGNSA. Trimming shortened V by 4 bases and J by 6 bases, and 13 bases separated the two germline ends. The CDR3 spans 13 residues. The CDR3 DNA follows: TGTGCCAGCAGCTCGTTTAAATTGTCCGAGCAGTACTTC. Translated, it gives CASSSFKLSEQYF.

The chain is built from TRBV6-1 and TRBJ2-3; TRBD1 aligns across 10 bases. This CDR3 is 16 amino acids long. The germline V gene encodes CDR1 MNHNS and CDR2 SASEGT. V shed 4 bases and J 3 bases; nucleotides not matched to a gene: 7. CDR3 DNA sequence: TGTGCCAGCAGTGGACGACAGGGGGCGGGTACAGATACGCAGTATTTT. Translating gives CASSGRQGAGTDTQYF.

This chain links TRBV7-8 with TRBJ2-7, with D possibly matching TRBD2 (5 bases). Trimming shortened V by 1 base and J by 3 bases, and 19 bases separated the two germline ends. The CDR3 consists of 17 residues. Per germline, CDR1 SGHVS and CDR2 FQNEAQ. The CDR3 bases are TGTGCCAGCAGCTTAGGCGACTTGCGAGGGCTTCACTACGAGCAGTACTTC. Encoded protein: CASSLGDLRGLHYEQYF. The full variable domain, rest sourced from reference TRBV7-8 and TRBJ2-7, is GAGVSQSPRYKVAKRGQDVALRCDPISGHVSLFWYQQALGQGPEFLTYFQNEAQLDKSGLPSDRFFAERPEGSVSTLKIQRTQQEDSAVYLCASSLGDLRGLHYEQYFGPGTRLTVT.

This chain links TRBV5-4 with TRBJ1-1; D ambiguous. Looked up from germline, CDR1 is SGHNT and CDR2 is YYREEE (reference sequence). There are 15 residues in the CDR3. V was shortened by 0 bases and J by 10 bases, with 19 bases between the two germline ends. The CDR3 nucleotides are TGTGCCAGCAGCTTGGACTTAGGAGGGTCCGGGTCAGCTTTCTTT. The encoded protein is CASSLDLGGSGSAFF. Combining the CDR3 with reference TRBV5-4 and TRBJ1-1 gives the whole variable domain ETGVTQSPTHLIKTRGQQVTLRCSSQSGHNTVSWYQQALGQGPQFIFQYYREEENGRGNFPPRFSGLQFPNYSSELNVNALELDDSALYLCASSLDLGGSGSAFFGQGTRLTVV.

The V call is TRBV30, the J call TRBJ1-2; 7 bases match TRBD1. From germline, CDR1 is GTSNPN and CDR2 SVGIG (reference sequence). The CDR3 runs to 15 residues. V lost 2 bases, J lost 7 bases, and 13 bases stayed unmatched. CDR3 amino acids: CAWSPLGTECFGYTF. CDR3 coding DNA: TGTGCCTGGAGTCCATTGGGGACAGAATGCTTTGGCTACACCTTC.

The chain combines TRBV5-1 with TRBJ2-3, with TRBD2 matching over 7 bases. Unmatched junction bases numbered 8, after V lost 2 bases and J lost 5 bases. Germline-derived CDR1 and CDR2 are SGHRS and YFSETQ. The CDR3 has 15 residues. CDR3 coding DNA: TGCGCCAGCAGCTTAGGAGCGGGGTACCTAGATACGCAGTATTTT. Amino acid sequence: CASSLGAGYLDTQYF.

The chain recombines TRBV6-1 with TRBJ1-5; 7 positions match TRBD1. Germline loops: CDR1 MNHNS, CDR2 SASEGT. This CDR3 is built from 14 residues. V dropped 4 bases and J dropped 6; count of bases not matched to a gene: 6. The CDR3 spells CASSGTGESQPQHF. As DNA, the CDR3 is TGTGCCAGCAGTGGGACAGGAGAAAGTCAGCCCCAGCATTTT.

The J gene is TRBJ2-3, the V gene TRBV5-1; D remains ambiguous. Germline CDR1 reads SGHRS; CDR2 reads YFSETQ. The CDR3 is made up of 15 amino acids. Between the trimmed V and J ends, which lost 4 bases and 1 base, there was a span of 13 bases. CDR3 bases: TGCGCCAGCAGCCCCTCTAGGCTACGCACAGATACGCAGTATTTT. Its protein product is CASSPSRLRTDTQYF.